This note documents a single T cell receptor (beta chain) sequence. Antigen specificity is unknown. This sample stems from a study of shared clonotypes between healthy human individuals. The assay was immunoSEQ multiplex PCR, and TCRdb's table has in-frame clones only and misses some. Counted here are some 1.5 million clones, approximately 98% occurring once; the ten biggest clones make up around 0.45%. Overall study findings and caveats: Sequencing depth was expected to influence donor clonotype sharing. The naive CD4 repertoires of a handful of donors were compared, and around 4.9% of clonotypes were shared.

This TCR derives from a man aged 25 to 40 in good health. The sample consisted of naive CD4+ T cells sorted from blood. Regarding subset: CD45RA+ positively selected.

The CDR3 sequence: CASRIDRYSNQPQHF. CDR3 nucleotides: TGTGCCAGCAGAATCGACAGATATAGCAATCAGCCCCAGCATTTT. The J gene is TRBJ1-5, the V gene TRBV27, with a possible D match to TRBD1 (5 bases). Per the germline V gene, CDR1 is MNHEY and CDR2 is SMNVEV (reference sequence). This CDR3 spans 15 amino acids. Trimming left V 6 bases short and J 0 bases short, with 12 bases between.